This T cell receptor (beta chain) was recovered during a study of blood T cell repertoires in COVID-19. For the study at large: The analysed material was cDNA or gDNA that came from T cells, B-cell-depleted T cells, or PBMCs.

Germline CDR1 MDHEN, CDR2 SYDVKM. The V and J ends lost 3 bases and 2 bases, in that order; junction bases with no gene match: 6. The CDR3 has 17 residues. Profiling relied on immunoSEQ multiplex PCR, and the TCRdb table lists in-frame clones only, not all of them. The table shows about 170,000 clones, with 84% occurring only once. The sequenced sample was peripheral blood. The receptor was isolated from a woman aged 70-85 years with COVID-19, enrolled during active disease. This rearrangement joins TRBV28 to TRBJ2-2; 10 bases map to TRBD1. The CDR3 bases are TGTGCCAGCAGTTTGACCGGGACAGGGGACAACACCGGGGAGCTGTTTTTT. This codes for CASSLTGTGDNTGELFF.